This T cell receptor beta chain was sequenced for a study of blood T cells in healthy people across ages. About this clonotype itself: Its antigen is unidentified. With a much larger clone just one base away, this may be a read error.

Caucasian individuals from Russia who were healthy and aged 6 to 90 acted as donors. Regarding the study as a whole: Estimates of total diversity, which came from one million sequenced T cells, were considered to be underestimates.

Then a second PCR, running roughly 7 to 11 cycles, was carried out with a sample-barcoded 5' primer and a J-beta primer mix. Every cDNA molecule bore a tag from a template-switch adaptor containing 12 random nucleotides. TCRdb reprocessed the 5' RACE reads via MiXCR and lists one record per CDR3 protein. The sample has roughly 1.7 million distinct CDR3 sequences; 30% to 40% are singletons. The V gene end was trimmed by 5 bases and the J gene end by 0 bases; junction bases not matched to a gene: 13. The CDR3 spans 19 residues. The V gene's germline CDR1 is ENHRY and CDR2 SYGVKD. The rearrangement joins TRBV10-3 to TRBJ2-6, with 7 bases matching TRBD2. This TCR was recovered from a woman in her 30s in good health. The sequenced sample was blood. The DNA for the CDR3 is TGTGCCATCAGTACACTTTCCGGGCGGGGGAGCTCTGGGGCCAACGTCCTGACTTTC. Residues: CAISTLSGRGSSGANVLTF.